This T cell receptor (beta chain) came from a study of cytomegalovirus exposure and HLA in healthy donors. CDR1 is MNHNY and CDR2 is SVGAGI in the germline V gene (reference sequence). The CDR3 spans 11 residues. With 5 bases removed from V and 3 bases from J, the gap between germline ends came to 4 bases. Primers included in the PCR were 60 Vbeta and 13 Jbeta primers. The method was immunoSEQ multiplex PCR; TCRdb's version includes in-frame clones alone and lacks a portion of them. The repertoire holds approximately 150,000 clones, more than 65% seen once, with 9.5% to 10% in the top ten. V gene TRBV6-6 combines with J gene TRBJ1-1; D unresolved. The clonotype comes from a young man in good health and CMV-seropositive. The sample taken for sequencing was PBMCs. CDR3 in amino acids: CASSHYTEAFF. CDR3 in DNA: TGTGCCAGCAGTCATTACACTGAAGCTTTCTTT.